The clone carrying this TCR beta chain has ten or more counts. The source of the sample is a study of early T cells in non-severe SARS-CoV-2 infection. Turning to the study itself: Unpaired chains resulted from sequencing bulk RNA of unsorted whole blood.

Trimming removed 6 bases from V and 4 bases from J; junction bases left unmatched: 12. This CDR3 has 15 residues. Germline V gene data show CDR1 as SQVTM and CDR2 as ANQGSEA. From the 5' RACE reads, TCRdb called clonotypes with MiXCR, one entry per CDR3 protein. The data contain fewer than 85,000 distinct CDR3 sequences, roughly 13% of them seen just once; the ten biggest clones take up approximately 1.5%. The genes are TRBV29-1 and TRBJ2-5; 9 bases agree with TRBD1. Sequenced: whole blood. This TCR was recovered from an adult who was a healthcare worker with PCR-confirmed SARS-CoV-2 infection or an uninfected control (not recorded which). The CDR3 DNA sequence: TGCAGCGTCGCTACACAGGGGGCCCAGACAGAGACCCAGTACTTC. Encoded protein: CSVATQGAQTETQYF.